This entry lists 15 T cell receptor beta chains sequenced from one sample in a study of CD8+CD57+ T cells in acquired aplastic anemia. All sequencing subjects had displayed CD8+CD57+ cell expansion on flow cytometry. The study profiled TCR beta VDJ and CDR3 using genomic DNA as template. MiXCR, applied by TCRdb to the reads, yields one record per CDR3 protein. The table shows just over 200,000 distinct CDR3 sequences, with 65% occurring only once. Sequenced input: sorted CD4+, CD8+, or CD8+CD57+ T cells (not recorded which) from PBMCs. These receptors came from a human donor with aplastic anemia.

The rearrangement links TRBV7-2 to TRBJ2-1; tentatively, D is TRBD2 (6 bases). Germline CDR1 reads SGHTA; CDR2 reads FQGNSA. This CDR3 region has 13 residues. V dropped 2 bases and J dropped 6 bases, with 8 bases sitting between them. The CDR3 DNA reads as TGTGCCAGCAGCTTACCGGGAGTCAATGAGCAGTTCTTC. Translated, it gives CASSLPGVNEQFF. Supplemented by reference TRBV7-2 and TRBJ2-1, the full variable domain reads GAGVSQSPSNKVTEKGKDVELRCDPISGHTALYWYRQSLGQGLEFLIYFQGNSAPDKSGLPSDRFSAERTGGSVSTLTIQRTQQEDSAVYLCASSLPGVNEQFFGPGTRLTVL.

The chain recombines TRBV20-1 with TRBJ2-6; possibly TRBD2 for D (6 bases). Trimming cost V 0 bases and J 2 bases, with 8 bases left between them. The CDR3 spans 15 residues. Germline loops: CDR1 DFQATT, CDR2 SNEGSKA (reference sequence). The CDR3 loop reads CSARETGAGANVLTF. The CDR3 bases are TGCAGTGCTAGAGAGACGGGGGCTGGGGCCAACGTCCTGACTTTC.

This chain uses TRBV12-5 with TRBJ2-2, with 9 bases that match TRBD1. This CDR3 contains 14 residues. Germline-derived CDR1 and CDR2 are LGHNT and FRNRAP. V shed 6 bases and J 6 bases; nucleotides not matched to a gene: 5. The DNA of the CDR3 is TGTGCTAGTGGGAGGGACAGGGCGGCCGGGGAGCTGTTTTTT. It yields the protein CASGRDRAAGELFF.

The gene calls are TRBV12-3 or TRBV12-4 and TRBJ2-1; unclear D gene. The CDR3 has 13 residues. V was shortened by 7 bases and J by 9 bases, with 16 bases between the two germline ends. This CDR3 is CASTISGGSEQFF. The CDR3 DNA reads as TGTGCCAGCACCATCTCAGGCGGCTCTGAGCAGTTCTTC.

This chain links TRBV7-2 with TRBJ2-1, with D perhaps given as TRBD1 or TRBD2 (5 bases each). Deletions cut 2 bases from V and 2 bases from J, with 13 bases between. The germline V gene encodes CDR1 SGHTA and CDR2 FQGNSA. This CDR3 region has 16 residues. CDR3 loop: CASSLKAPGPYNEQFF. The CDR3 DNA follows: TGTGCCAGCAGCTTAAAGGCCCCGGGGCCCTACAATGAGCAGTTCTTC.

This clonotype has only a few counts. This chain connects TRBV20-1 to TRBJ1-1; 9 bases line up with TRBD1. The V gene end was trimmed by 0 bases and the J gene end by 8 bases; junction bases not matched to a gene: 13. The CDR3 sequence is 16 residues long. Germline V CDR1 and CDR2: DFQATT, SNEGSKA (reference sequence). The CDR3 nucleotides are TGCAGTGCTAGAGATCTACAAGGGGGACAGGGTTCCGAAGCTTTCTTT. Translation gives CSARDLQGGQGSEAFF.

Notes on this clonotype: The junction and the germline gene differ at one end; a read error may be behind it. The CDR3 DNA follows: TGTGCCAGCAGAGCACCGGGACAGACTAATTCACCTCTCCACTTT. Amino acid sequence: CASRAPGQTNSPLHF. The rearrangement links TRBV5-5 to TRBJ1-6; TRBD1 aligns across 7 bases. The CDR3 is made up of 15 amino acids. From germline, CDR1 is SGHKS and CDR2 YYEKEE (reference sequence).

Here the CDR3 reads CATSMRGSSYNEQFF. Written as DNA, the CDR3 is TGTGCCACCAGTATGCGGGGGAGCTCCTACAATGAGCAGTTCTTC. The rearrangement uses TRBV24-1 and TRBJ2-1; the match to TRBD2 covers 7 bases. CDR1 is KGHDR and CDR2 is SFDVKD in the germline V gene. V was clipped by 6 bases and J by 0 bases; unmatched bases: 4. The CDR3 runs 15 residues.

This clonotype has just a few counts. This CDR3 is CARQLIYEQYF. Written as DNA, the CDR3 is TGCGCCCGCCAGCTGATATACGAGCAGTACTTC. This chain joins TRBV10-1 and TRBJ2-7; no definite D call. V dropped 11 bases and J dropped 4 bases, with 12 bases sitting between them. The length of the CDR3 is 11 residues. CDR1 is WNHNN and CDR2 is SYGVQD in the germline V gene (reference sequence).

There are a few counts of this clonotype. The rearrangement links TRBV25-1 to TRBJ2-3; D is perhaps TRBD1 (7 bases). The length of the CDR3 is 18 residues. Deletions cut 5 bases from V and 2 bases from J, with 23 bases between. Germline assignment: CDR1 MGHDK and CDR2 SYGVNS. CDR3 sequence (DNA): TGTGCCAGCAGTCGAACTTCCGCGGGACAGAGGAACACAGATACGCAGTATTTT. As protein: CASSRTSAGQRNTDTQYF.

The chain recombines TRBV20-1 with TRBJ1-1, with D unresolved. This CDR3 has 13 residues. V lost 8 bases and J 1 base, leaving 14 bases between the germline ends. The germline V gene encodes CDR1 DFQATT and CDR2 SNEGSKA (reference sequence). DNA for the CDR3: TGCAGTACTACACGGTTGGGGAACACTGAAGCTTTCTTT. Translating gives CSTTRLGNTEAFF.

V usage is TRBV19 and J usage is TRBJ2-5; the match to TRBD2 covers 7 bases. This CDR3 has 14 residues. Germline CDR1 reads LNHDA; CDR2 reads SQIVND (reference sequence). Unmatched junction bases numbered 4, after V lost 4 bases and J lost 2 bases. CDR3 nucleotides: TGTGCCAGTAGTAGGACTAGTTATCAAGAGACCCAGTACTTC. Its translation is CASSRTSYQETQYF.

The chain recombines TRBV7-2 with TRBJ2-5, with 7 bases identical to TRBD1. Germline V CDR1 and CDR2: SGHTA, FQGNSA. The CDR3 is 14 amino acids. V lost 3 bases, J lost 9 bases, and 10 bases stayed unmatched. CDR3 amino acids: CASSLSGQDQPQYF. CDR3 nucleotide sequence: TGTGCCAGCAGCTTGAGTGGACAGGATCAGCCCCAGTACTTC.

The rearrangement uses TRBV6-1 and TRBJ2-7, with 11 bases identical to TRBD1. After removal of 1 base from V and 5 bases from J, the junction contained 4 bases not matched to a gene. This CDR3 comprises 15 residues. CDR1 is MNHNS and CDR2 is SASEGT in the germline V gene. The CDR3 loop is CASSEGGQGGDEQYF. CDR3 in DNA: TGTGCCAGCAGTGAAGGGGGACAGGGGGGAGACGAGCAGTACTTC.

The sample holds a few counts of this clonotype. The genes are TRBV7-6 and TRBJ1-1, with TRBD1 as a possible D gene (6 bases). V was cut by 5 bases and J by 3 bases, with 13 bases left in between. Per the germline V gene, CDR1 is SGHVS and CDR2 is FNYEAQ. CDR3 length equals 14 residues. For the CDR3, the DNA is TGTGCCAGCAGCCTGACAGGACTTTACACTGAAGCTTTCTTT. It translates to CASSLTGLYTEAFF.